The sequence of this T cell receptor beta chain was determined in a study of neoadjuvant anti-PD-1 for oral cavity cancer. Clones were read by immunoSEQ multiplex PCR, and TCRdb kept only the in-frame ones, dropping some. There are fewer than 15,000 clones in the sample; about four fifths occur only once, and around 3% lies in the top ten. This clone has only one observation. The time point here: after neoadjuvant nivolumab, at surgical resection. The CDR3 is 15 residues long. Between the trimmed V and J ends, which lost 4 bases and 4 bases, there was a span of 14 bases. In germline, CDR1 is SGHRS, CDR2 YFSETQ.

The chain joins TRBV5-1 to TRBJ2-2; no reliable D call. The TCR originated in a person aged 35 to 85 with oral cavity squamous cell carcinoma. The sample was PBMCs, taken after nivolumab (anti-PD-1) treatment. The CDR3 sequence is CASSPDSAGTGELFF. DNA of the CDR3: TGCGCCAGCAGCCCAGACTCGGCAGGCACCGGGGAGCTGTTTTTT.